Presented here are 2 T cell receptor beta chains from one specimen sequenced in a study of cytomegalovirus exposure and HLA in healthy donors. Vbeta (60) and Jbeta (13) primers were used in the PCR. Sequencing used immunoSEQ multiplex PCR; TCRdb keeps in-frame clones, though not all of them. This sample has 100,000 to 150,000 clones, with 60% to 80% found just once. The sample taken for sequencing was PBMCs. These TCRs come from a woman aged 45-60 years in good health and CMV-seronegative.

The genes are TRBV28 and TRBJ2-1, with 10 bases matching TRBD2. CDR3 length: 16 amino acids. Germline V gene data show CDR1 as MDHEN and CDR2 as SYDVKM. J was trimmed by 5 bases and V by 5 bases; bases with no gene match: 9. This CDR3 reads CASSTPRTSGNNEQFF. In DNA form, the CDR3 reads TGTGCCAGCAGTACTCCCCGGACTAGCGGCAACAATGAGCAGTTCTTC.

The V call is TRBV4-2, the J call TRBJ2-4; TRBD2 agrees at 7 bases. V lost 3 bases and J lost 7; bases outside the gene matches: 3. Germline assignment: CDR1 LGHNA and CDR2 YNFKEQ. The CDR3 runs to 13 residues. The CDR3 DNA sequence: TGTGCCAGCAGCCAGGCCGGGGGGAACATTCAGTACTTC. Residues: CASSQAGGNIQYF.